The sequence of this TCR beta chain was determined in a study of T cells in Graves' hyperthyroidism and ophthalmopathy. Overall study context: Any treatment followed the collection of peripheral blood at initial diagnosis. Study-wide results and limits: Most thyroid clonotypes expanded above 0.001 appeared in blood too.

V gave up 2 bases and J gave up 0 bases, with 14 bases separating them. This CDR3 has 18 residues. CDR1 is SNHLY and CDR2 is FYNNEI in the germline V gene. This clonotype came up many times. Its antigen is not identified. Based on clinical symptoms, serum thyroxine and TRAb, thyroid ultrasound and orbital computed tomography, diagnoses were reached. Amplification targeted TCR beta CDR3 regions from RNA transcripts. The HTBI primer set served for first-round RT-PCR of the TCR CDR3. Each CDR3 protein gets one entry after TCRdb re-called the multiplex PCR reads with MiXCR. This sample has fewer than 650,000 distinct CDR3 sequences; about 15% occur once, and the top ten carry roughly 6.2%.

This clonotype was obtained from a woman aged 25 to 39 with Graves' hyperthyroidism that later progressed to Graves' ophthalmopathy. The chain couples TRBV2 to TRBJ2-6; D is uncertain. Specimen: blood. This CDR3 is CASSELGRVSSGANVLTF. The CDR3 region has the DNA TGTGCCAGCAGTGAATTGGGCAGAGTGAGCTCTGGGGCCAACGTCCTGACTTTC.